Here is one T cell receptor (beta chain) with its context. V was clipped by 0 bases and J by 3 bases; unmatched bases: 10. Germline CDR1 reads PRHDT; CDR2 reads FYEKMQ (reference sequence). This CDR3 has 17 amino acids. Produced via immunoSEQ multiplex PCR; TCRdb's table is partial and in-frame only. This table holds about 540,000 clones, 78% found once. The data stem from a study of shared T cell receptors in the human thymus. The same data also contributed to another study, on human thymus T cells. That source reports: Apparent bias marked the V and J gene usage of thymic and blood repertoires.

This TCR was sampled from a boy under two years old with a congenital heart defect. The rearrangement joins TRBV13 to TRBJ2-7; 8 positions agree with TRBD1. The specimen sequenced was thymocytes. For the CDR3, the DNA is TGTGCCAGCAGCTTAGGGGCAGGGGGCGTCCCCCTCTACGAGCAGTACTTC. Translation gives CASSLGAGGVPLYEQYF. The variable domain in full, completed from reference TRBV13 and TRBJ2-7, reads AAGVIQSPRHLIKEKRETATLKCYPIPRHDTVYWYQQGPGQDPQFLISFYEKMQSDKGSIPDRFSAQQFSDYHSELNMSSLELGDSALYFCASSLGAGGVPLYEQYFGPGTRLTVT.